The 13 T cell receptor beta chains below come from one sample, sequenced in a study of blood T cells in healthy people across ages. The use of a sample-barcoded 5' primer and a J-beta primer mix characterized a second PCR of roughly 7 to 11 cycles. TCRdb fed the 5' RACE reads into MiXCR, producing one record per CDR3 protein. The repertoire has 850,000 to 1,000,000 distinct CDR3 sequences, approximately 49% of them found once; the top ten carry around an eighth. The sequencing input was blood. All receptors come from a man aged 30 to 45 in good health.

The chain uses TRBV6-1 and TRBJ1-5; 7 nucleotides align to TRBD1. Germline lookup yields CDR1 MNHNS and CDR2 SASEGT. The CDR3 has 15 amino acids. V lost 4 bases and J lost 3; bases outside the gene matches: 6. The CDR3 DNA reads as TGTGCCAGCAGTGGTAGGACAGGTAACAATCAGCCCCAGCATTTT. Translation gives CASSGRTGNNQPQHF.

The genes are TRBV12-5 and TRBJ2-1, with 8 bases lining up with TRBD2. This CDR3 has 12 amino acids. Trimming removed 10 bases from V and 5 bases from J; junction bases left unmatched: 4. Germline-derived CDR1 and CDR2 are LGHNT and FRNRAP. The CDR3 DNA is TGTGCTACTACAGCGGGAGACAATGAGCAGTTCTTC. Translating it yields CATTAGDNEQFF.

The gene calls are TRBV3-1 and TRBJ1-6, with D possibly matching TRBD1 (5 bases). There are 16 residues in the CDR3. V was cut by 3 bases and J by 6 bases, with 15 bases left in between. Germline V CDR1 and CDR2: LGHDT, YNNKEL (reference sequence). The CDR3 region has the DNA TGTGCCAGCAGCCAGCTTCCGGGACCGACTAATTCACCCCTCCACTTT. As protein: CASSQLPGPTNSPLHF.

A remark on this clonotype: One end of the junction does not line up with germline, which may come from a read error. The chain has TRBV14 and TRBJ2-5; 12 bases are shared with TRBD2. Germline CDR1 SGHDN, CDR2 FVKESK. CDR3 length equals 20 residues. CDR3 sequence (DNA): TGTGCCGGCAGCCAAGTAATCCGGCTAGCGGGGGGGCGAACCTACAATGAGCAGTACTTC. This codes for CAGSQVIRLAGGRTYNEQYF.

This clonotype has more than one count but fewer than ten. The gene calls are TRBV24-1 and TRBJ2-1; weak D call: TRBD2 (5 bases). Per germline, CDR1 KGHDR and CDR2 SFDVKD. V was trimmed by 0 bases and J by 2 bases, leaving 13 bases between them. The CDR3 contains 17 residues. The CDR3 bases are TGTGCCACCAGTGATTTGAGTAGTGAGGGCCCCTACAATGAGCAGTTCTTC. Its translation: CATSDLSSEGPYNEQFF.

Here the CDR3 reads CSAQPGTGVFEQYF. The CDR3 bases are TGCAGTGCCCAACCCGGGACAGGGGTTTTCGAGCAGTACTTC. The chain employs TRBV20-1 and TRBJ2-7; 10 positions match TRBD1. This CDR3 has 14 residues. The V and J ends lost 6 bases and 6 bases, in that order; junction bases with no gene match: 11. Germline V gene lookup returns CDR1 DFQATT and CDR2 SNEGSKA (reference sequence).

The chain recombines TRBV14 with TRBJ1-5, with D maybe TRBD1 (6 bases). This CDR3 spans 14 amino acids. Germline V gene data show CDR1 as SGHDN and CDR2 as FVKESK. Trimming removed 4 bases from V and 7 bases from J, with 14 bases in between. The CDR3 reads CASSLQGIGQPQHF. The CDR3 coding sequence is TGTGCCAGCAGCCTACAGGGAATCGGGCAGCCCCAGCATTTT.

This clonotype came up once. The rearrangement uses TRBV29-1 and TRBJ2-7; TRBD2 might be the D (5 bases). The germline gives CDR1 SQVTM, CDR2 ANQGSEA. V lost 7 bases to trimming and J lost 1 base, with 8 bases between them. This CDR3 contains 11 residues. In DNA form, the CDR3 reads TGCAGCGGACGGACTTCCTACGAGCAGTACTTC. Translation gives CSGRTSYEQYF.

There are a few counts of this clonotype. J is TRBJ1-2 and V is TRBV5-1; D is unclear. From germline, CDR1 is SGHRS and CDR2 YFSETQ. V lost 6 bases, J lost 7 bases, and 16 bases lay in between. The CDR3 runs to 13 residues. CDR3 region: CASTSAGPIGYTF. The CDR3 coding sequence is TGCGCCAGCACCTCAGCAGGCCCTATTGGCTACACCTTC.

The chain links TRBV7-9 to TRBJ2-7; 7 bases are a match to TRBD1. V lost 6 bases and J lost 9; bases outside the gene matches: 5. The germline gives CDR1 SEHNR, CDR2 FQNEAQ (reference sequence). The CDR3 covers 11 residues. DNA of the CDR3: TGTGCCAGCAGAACCACAGGGGTGCAGTACTTC. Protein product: CASRTTGVQYF.

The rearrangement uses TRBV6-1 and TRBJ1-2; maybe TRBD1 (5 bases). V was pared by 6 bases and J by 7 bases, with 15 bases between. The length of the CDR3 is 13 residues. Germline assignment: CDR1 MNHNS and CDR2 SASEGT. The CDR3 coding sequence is TGTGCCAGCAGCCACGAAAAGGGACGTGGCTACACCTTC. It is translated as CASSHEKGRGYTF.

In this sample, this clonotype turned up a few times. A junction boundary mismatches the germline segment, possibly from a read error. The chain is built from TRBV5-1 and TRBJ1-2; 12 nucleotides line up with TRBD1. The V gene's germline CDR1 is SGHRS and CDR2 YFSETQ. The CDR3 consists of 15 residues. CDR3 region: CASSSGTGGDYGYTF. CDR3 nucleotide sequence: TGTGCCAGCAGCTCAGGGACAGGGGGCGACTATGGCTACACCTTC.

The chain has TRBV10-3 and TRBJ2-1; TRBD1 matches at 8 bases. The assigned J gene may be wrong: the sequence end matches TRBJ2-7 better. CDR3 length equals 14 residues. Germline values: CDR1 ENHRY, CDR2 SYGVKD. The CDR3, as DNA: TGTGCCATCAGGGGGGACAGGCCCCCCAATGAGCAGTACTTC. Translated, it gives CAIRGDRPPNEQYF.